A single sample is the source of the 25 T cell receptor beta chains below, sequenced in a study of blood T cell repertoires in COVID-19. Libraries were prepared by immunoSEQ multiplex PCR; TCRdb keeps only in-frame clonotypes and omits some of them. The data show roughly 100,000 clones, 87% seen once. Material: peripheral blood. These receptors were collected from a human donor in a cohort sampled during active COVID-19.

J is TRBJ1-1 and V is TRBV19; D call uncertain. Germline V gives CDR1 LNHDA, CDR2 SQIVND (reference sequence). CDR3 length: 14 residues. Trimming removed 2 bases at V and 2 bases at J, with 9 bases between. The CDR3 DNA follows: TGTGCCAGTAGTATACTGGGAGATAACACTGAAGCTTTCTTT. As protein: CASSILGDNTEAFF.

This chain joins TRBV28 and TRBJ2-5; 10 bases fit TRBD1. Germline CDR1 is MDHEN and CDR2 is SYDVKM. CDR3 length: 15 amino acids. J gave up 3 bases and V 6 bases, and 7 bases lay outside the gene matches. CDR3: CASSQAGTGEETQYF. The CDR3 DNA sequence: TGTGCCAGCAGCCAAGCCGGGACAGGGGAAGAGACCCAGTACTTC.

The chain combines TRBV5-1 with TRBJ2-2; 11 bases align to TRBD1. J gave up 5 bases and V 4 bases, and 13 bases lay outside the gene matches. This CDR3 spans 18 amino acids. Germline V CDR1 and CDR2: SGHRS, YFSETQ. CDR3: CASSPGQGAGIGTGELFF. As DNA, the CDR3 is TGCGCCAGCAGCCCAGGACAGGGGGCTGGAATAGGGACCGGGGAGCTGTTTTTT.

The chain carries TRBV12-3 or TRBV12-4 and TRBJ2-5; D perhaps matches TRBD1 (5 bases). The CDR3 is 13 residues long. Trimming stripped 3 bases from V and 7 bases from J, with 12 bases between. CDR3 in DNA: TGTGCCAGCAGTTTCAGCCAGGGCCGGACCCAGTACTTC. Protein product: CASSFSQGRTQYF.

This chain uses TRBV5-1 with TRBJ1-3; no clear D gene. Deletions cut 4 bases from V and 3 bases from J, with 11 bases between. The CDR3 contains 14 residues. Germline lookup yields CDR1 SGHRS and CDR2 YFSETQ. Written as DNA, the CDR3 is TGCGCCAGCAGCCCCCGGGGAGTTGGAAACACCATATATTTT. Encoded protein: CASSPRGVGNTIYF.

This clone was observed a single time. The chain is built from TRBV5-8 and TRBJ2-3; D is ambiguous. The CDR3 length is 12 residues. CDR1 is SGHTS and CDR2 is YDEGEE in the germline V gene. The germline V and J ends were trimmed by 4 bases and 2 bases, with 5 bases remaining between them. The CDR3 DNA reads TGTGCCAGCAGCCACTACACAGATACGCAGTATTTT. Its translation: CASSHYTDTQYF.

This rearrangement joins TRBV6-1 to TRBJ2-5; possible D gene TRBD2, 5 bases. This CDR3 is 17 amino acids long. CDR1 is MNHNS, CDR2 SASEGT, per germline. Trimming pared 0 bases from V and 7 bases from J, leaving 21 bases between. The CDR3 DNA follows: TGTGCCAGCAGTGAAGCGCTAGGAGGTGATGGGTTCGGGACCCAGTACTTC. This sequence encodes CASSEALGGDGFGTQYF.

The rearrangement uses TRBV3-1 (or the pseudogene TRBV3-2) and TRBJ1-1; D may be TRBD1 (5 bases). This CDR3 is built from 15 residues. V lost 2 bases to trimming and J lost 3 bases, with 13 bases between them. Germline CDR1 reads LGHDT; CDR2 reads YNNKEL (reference sequence). Written as DNA, the CDR3 is TGTGCCAGCAGCCAAATCGGGGGTGGGGACACTGAAGCTTTCTTT. This encodes CASSQIGGGDTEAFF.

V usage is TRBV19 and J usage is TRBJ1-5; no clear D gene. Trimming removed 4 bases at V and 5 bases at J, with 15 bases between. Germline CDR1 LNHDA, CDR2 SQIVND (reference sequence). This CDR3 is built from 15 residues. This chain's CDR3 is CASSTSLGRDQPQHF. CDR3 sequence (DNA): TGTGCCAGTAGTACCTCCTTGGGCCGCGATCAGCCCCAGCATTTT.

The chain carries TRBV7-9 and TRBJ2-3, with D hard to call. Germline loops: CDR1 SEHNR, CDR2 FQNEAQ (reference sequence). This CDR3 has 16 residues. Trimming stripped 2 bases from V and 0 bases from J, with 12 bases between. CDR3 sequence reads: CASSLNVVGSTDTQYF. The CDR3 DNA sequence: TGTGCCAGCAGCTTAAACGTAGTCGGGAGCACAGATACGCAGTATTTT.

This clone has just a few counts. The chain combines TRBV6-5 with TRBJ2-7; TRBD1 agrees at 8 bases. Trimming removed 0 bases from V and 0 bases from J; junction bases left unmatched: 4. The CDR3 totals 16 residues. Per the germline V gene, CDR1 is MNHEY and CDR2 is SVGAGI. Here the CDR3 reads CASSYSYRGSSYEQYF. CDR3 nucleotides: TGTGCCAGCAGTTACTCGTACAGGGGGAGCTCCTACGAGCAGTACTTC.

The chain joins TRBV19 to TRBJ2-1, with D tentatively TRBD2 (7 bases). Germline-derived CDR1 and CDR2 are LNHDA and SQIVND (reference sequence). The length of the CDR3 is 17 residues. Deletions cut 1 base from V and 10 bases from J, with 23 bases between. The CDR3 protein is CASSIVRGEGNIREQFF. CDR3 DNA: TGTGCCAGTAGTATAGTTAGGGGGGAGGGGAATATTCGGGAGCAGTTCTTC. Using reference TRBV19 and TRBJ2-1 for the parts outside the CDR3, the full variable domain is DGGITQSPKYLFRKEGQNVTLSCEQNLNHDAMYWYRQDPGQGLRLIYYSQIVNDFQKGDIAEGYSVSREKKESFPLTVTSAQKNPTAFYLCASSIVRGEGNIREQFFGPGTRLTVL.

The rearrangement uses TRBV27 and TRBJ2-7; 13 nucleotides agree with TRBD2. Trimming cost V 4 bases and J 0 bases; bases outside gene matches: 0. Germline V gene lookup returns CDR1 MNHEY and CDR2 SMNVEV (reference sequence). This CDR3 region has 15 residues. This CDR3 is CASSWTSGSSYEQYF. The CDR3 DNA follows: TGTGCCAGCAGTTGGACTAGCGGGAGCTCCTACGAGCAGTACTTC.

This sequence joins TRBV19 and TRBJ1-1, with D perhaps matching TRBD1 (5 bases). V lost 7 bases to trimming and J lost 0 bases, with 18 bases between them. Germline CDR1 is LNHDA and CDR2 is SQIVND (reference sequence). The CDR3 consists of 16 residues. CDR3 in DNA: TGTGCCAGTACCGAGGGAGGGGTGCTAATGAACACTGAAGCTTTCTTT. Residues: CASTEGGVLMNTEAFF.

The chain carries TRBV6-5 and TRBJ1-1; 9 bases align to TRBD1. Germline V gene sequence: CDR1 MNHEY, CDR2 SVGAGI. The CDR3 length is 15 residues. J gave up 0 bases and V 6 bases, and 5 bases lay outside the gene matches. The CDR3 coding sequence is TGTGCCAGCAGCTACGACAGGGGGGTGAACACTGAAGCTTTCTTT. It specifies CASSYDRGVNTEAFF.

The chain uses TRBV7-2 and TRBJ2-7, with 9 bases identical to TRBD2. The CDR3 covers 18 residues. Unmatched junction bases numbered 12, after V lost 1 base and J lost 2 bases. The germline V gene encodes CDR1 SGHTA and CDR2 FQGNSA. The CDR3 loop is CASSLENLLAGFAYEQYF. The CDR3 region has the DNA TGTGCCAGCAGCTTAGAGAACTTGCTAGCGGGATTCGCCTACGAGCAGTACTTC.

The CDR3 reads CASSLGQGVSPNEQFF. CDR3 sequence (DNA): TGTGCCAGCAGCCTAGGACAGGGTGTATCCCCCAATGAGCAGTTCTTC. The V gene is TRBV7-9, the J gene TRBJ2-1, with 8 bases identical to TRBD1. Germline loops: CDR1 SEHNR, CDR2 FQNEAQ (reference sequence). After removal of 5 bases from V and 6 bases from J, the junction contained 12 bases not matched to a gene. The CDR3 contains 16 residues. The whole variable domain, remainder taken from reference TRBV7-9 and TRBJ2-1, is DTGVSQNPRHKITKRGQNVTFRCDPISEHNRLYWYRQTLGQGPEFLTYFQNEAQLEKSRLLSDRFSAERPKGSFSTLEIQRTEQGDSAMYLCASSLGQGVSPNEQFFGPGTRLTVL.

The J gene is TRBJ1-2, the V gene TRBV1. TRBV1 is a pseudogene locus. CDR3 length equals 13 residues. The CDR3 loop reads CTSSQAFNYGYTF. CDR3 coding DNA: TGCACCAGCAGCCAAGCCTTTAACTATGGCTACACCTTC.

This clone was picked up one time. This chain uses TRBV5-8 with TRBJ2-3; 7 positions agree with TRBD1. After removal of 6 bases from V and 3 bases from J, the junction contained 10 bases not matched to a gene. The germline V gene has CDR1 SGHTS and CDR2 YDEGEE. This CDR3 has 15 amino acids. CDR3 sequence: CASTRTGSGTDTQYF. The DNA for the CDR3 is TGTGCCAGCACTCGGACAGGATCGGGGACAGATACGCAGTATTTT. The full variable domain, with the rest looked up from reference TRBV5-8 and TRBJ2-3, is EAGVTQSPTHLIKTRGQQATLRCSPISGHTSVYWYQQALGLGLQFLLWYDEGEERNRGNFPPRFSGRQFPNYSSELNVNALELEDSALYLCASTRTGSGTDTQYFGPGTRLTVL.

This clone was seen only once. The chain recombines TRBV19 with TRBJ1-2; no clear D gene. Looked up from germline, CDR1 is LNHDA and CDR2 is SQIVND (reference sequence). This CDR3 has 14 amino acids. Trimming shortened V by 1 base and J by 1 base, and 7 bases separated the two germline ends. CDR3 nucleotides: TGTGCCAGTAGTATAGGCACGGTTAACTATGGCTACACCTTC. This gives the protein CASSIGTVNYGYTF.

The chain carries TRBV27 and TRBJ1-5; TRBD1 matches 7 bases. Germline V gives CDR1 MNHEY, CDR2 SMNVEV (reference sequence). Trimming took 8 bases from V and 4 from J; bases not matched to a gene: 14. This CDR3 has 16 amino acids. This chain's CDR3 is CASARAEGGANQPQHF. The CDR3 coding sequence is TGTGCCAGCGCGCGGGCGGAAGGGGGCGCGAATCAGCCCCAGCATTTT.

The rearrangement uses TRBV27 and TRBJ1-5; D is unresolved. CDR3 length equals 14 residues. The ends were cut back, 5 bases at V and 6 bases at J, with 14 bases in the middle. The germline V gene has CDR1 MNHEY and CDR2 SMNVEV (reference sequence). This CDR3 is CASSPAGYLQPQHF. The CDR3 DNA sequence: TGTGCCAGCAGTCCAGCGGGATACCTTCAGCCCCAGCATTTT.

The gene calls are TRBV6-5 and TRBJ2-3; D perhaps matches TRBD1 (6 bases). This CDR3 comprises 13 residues. Trimming removed 7 bases at V and 4 bases at J, with 12 bases between. Germline values: CDR1 MNHEY, CDR2 SVGAGI. The CDR3 nucleotides are TGTGCCAGCACCAGGCGACAGGCAGATACGCAGTATTTT. Its protein product is CASTRRQADTQYF.

The chain combines TRBV7-3 with TRBJ2-5; 9 bases match TRBD2. The CDR3 totals 15 residues. Per the germline V gene, CDR1 is SGHTA and CDR2 is FQGTGA. J gave up 4 bases and V 2 bases, and 5 bases lay outside the gene matches. The CDR3: CASSLGREGGETQYF. CDR3 in DNA: TGTGCCAGCAGCTTAGGGCGGGAGGGCGGAGAGACCCAGTACTTC.

This chain connects TRBV19 to TRBJ1-4; 7 bases are a match to TRBD1. The J segment lost 8 bases and the V segment lost 6 bases, leaving 9 bases of the junction unmatched. Germline CDR1 is LNHDA and CDR2 is SQIVND (reference sequence). The CDR3 is 14 residues long. The CDR3 nucleotides read TGTGCCAGTAGGAGACAGGGCGAGGGGGAAAAACTGTTTTTT. Translation gives CASRRQGEGEKLFF.